Listed below are T cell receptor beta chains from one sample, sequenced in a study of blood T cells in healthy people across ages. One entry per CDR3 protein results from TCRdb running MiXCR on the 5' RACE reads. The sample holds about 900,000 distinct CDR3 sequences, 62% seen once. What was sequenced was blood. The origin of the receptors is a young man in good health. Each CDR3 is given with its conserved first and last residue. The D gene is left open where the match is weak. Expanded clones are given a class, and other clones once, few, many or no size at all.

D gene | J gene | CDR3 length | V gene | clone size | CDR3 protein | CDR3 DNA
TRBD2 | TRBJ2-7 | 14 | TRBV30 | . | CAWSVRGGNYEQYF | TGTGCCTGGAGTGTACGGGGGGGAAACTACGAGCAGTACTTC
TRBD1 | TRBJ1-2 | 13 | TRBV29-1 | few | CSVESRGSPGYTF | TGCAGCGTTGAATCCAGGGGGTCACCCGGCTACACCTTC
. | TRBJ2-5 | 17 | TRBV2 | . | CASSWAAKNVRQETQYF | TGTGCCAGCAGTTGGGCAGCGAAAAACGTACGGCAAGAGACCCAGTACTTC
TRBD1 | TRBJ2-3 | 15 | TRBV2 | . | CASSPGTGDPDTQYF | TGTGCCAGCAGTCCCGGGACAGGGGACCCAGATACGCAGTATTTT
. | TRBJ1-2 | 15 | TRBV4-3 | . | CASSQEVGRPGGYTF | TGCGCCAGCAGCCAAGAGGTTGGGAGGCCAGGTGGCTACACCTTC
. | TRBJ2-3 | 15 | TRBV10-3 | . | CAISYDRFGTDTQYF | TGTGCCATCAGTTACGACAGGTTCGGCACAGATACGCAGTATTTT
TRBD1 | TRBJ1-2 | 15 | TRBV5-1 | once | CASSVRTGREYGYTF | TGCGCCAGCAGCGTCCGGACAGGGAGGGAGTATGGCTACACCTTC
. | TRBJ1-5 | 15 | TRBV4-2 | . | CASSQAVISNQPQHF | TGTGCCAGCAGCCAGGCCGTCATTAGCAATCAGCCCCAGCATTTT
. | TRBJ2-3 | 11 | TRBV20-1 | . | CSAYTGDTQYF | TGCAGTGCTTACACCGGTGATACGCAGTATTTT
. | TRBJ2-1 | 16 | TRBV10-3 | . | CAISGGRASPYNEQFF | TGTGCCATCTCCGGGGGAAGGGCCTCTCCCTACAATGAGCAGTTCTTC
TRBD1 | TRBJ1-2 | 13 | TRBV20-1 | . | CSARTGRVYGYTF | TGCAGTGCTAGGACAGGGAGGGTCTATGGCTACACCTTC
. | TRBJ1-1 | 14 | TRBV12-3/TRBV12-4 | few | CASSLTFDGSEAFF | TGTGCCAGCAGTTTGACATTTGACGGGTCTGAAGCTTTCTTT
TRBD1 | TRBJ1-2 | 16 | TRBV3-1 | . | CASSPGQGRPRSGYTF | TGTGCCAGCAGCCCGGGACAGGGCCGGCCCCGGTCTGGCTACACCTTC
. | TRBJ2-5 | 15 | TRBV9 | few | CASSVVADSQETQYF | TGTGCCAGCAGCGTAGTTGCAGACAGTCAAGAGACCCAGTACTTC
. | TRBJ2-1 | 13 | TRBV20-1 | . | CSARLQLYNEQFF | TGCAGTGCTAGATTACAGTTATACAATGAGCAGTTCTTC